This TCR beta chain was sequenced in a study of cytomegalovirus exposure and HLA in healthy donors. Study in general: A later analysis reported the same platform for the 110 or so validation repertoires and the 500 to 750 first-cohort repertoires.

Study-wide findings and caveats: Cytomegalovirus association was assigned to more than 150 TCR beta chains. One later analysis, an examination of the 100 to 150 validation repertoires, found that first-cohort TCR clusters tended to co-occur in them.

Details on this clone: Its matching antigen is unknown.

These donors were members of the roughly 130-subject validation cohort, a group separate from the approximately 700-subject first cohort. This CDR3 has 15 residues. V lost 6 bases to trimming and J lost 4 bases, with 18 bases between them. Germline CDR1 reads MNHEY; CDR2 reads SMNVEV (reference sequence). Generated by immunoSEQ multiplex PCR, the TCRdb table keeps only in-frame clones and is missing some. The data contain roughly 220,000 clones, roughly 83% of them singletons. The chain uses TRBV27 and TRBJ1-2; weak D call: TRBD1 (5 bases). The TCR comes from a woman younger than 45 in good health and CMV-seropositive. Sequenced material: PBMCs. The CDR3 DNA sequence: TGTGCCAGCAGCCCGCTAAGGGAGCAGGGCTATGGCTACACCTTC. Translation gives CASSPLREQGYGYTF.